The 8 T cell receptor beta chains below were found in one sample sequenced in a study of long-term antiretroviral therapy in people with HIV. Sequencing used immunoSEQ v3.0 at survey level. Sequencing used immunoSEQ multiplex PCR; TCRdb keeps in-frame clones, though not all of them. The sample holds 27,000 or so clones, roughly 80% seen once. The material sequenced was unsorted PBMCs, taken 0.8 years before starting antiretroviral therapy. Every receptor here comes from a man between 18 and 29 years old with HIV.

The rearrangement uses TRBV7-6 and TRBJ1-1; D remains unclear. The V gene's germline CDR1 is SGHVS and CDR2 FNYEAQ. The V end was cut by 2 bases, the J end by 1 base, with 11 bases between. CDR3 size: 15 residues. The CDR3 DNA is TGTGCCAGCAGCTTACTTGCAGGAGCGAACACTGAAGCTTTCTTT. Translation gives CASSLLAGANTEAFF.

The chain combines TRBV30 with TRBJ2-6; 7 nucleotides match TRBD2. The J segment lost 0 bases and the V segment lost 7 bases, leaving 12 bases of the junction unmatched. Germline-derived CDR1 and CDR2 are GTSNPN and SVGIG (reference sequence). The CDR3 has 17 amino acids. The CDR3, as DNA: TGTGCCTCCGAGCAGGCTAGCGGTTACTCTGGGGCCAACGTCCTGACTTTC. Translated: CASEQASGYSGANVLTF.

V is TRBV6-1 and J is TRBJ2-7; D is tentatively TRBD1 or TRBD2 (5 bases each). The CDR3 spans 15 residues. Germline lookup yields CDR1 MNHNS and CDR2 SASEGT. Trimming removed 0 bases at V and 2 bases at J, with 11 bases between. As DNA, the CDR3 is TGTGCCAGCAGTGAAGCTGGGGACGGCCCCTACGAGCAGTACTTC. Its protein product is CASSEAGDGPYEQYF.

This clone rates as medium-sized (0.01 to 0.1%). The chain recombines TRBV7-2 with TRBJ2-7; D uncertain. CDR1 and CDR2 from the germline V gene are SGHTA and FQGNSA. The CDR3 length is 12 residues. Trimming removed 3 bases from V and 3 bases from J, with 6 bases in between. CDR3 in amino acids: CASSFSVYEQYF. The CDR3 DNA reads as TGTGCCAGCAGCTTCTCCGTCTACGAGCAGTACTTC.

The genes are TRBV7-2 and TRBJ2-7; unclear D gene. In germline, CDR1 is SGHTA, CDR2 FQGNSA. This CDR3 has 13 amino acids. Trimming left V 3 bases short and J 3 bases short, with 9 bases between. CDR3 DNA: TGTGCCAGCAGCTTCCTCGGCAGCTACGAGCAGTACTTC. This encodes CASSFLGSYEQYF.

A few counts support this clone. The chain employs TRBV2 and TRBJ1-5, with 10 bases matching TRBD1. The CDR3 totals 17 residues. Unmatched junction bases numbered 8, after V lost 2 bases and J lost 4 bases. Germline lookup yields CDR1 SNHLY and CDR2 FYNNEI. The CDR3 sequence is CASSETRQGARNQPQHF. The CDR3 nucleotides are TGTGCCAGCAGTGAAACTAGACAGGGGGCAAGGAATCAGCCCCAGCATTTT.

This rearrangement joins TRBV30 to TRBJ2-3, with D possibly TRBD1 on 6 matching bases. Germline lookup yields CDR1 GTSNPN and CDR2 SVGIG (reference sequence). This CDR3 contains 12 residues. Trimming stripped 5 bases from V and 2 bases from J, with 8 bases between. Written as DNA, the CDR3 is TGTGCCTGGGGGGGCCTCACAGATACGCAGTATTTT. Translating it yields CAWGGLTDTQYF.

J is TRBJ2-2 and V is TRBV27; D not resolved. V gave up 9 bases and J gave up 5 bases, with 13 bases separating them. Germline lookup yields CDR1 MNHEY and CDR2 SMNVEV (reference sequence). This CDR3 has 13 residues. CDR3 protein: CASTFLGTGELFF. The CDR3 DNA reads TGTGCCAGTACATTTTTGGGGACCGGGGAGCTGTTTTTT.